This TCR beta chain came from a study of T-cell reconstitution after alpha-beta-depleted transplantation in children. As it was prepared, the TCRbeta library received unique molecular identifiers. TCRdb used MiXCR to reprocess the PCR reads, holding one entry per CDR3 protein. The table shows under 450,000 distinct CDR3 sequences, with about 17% occurring only once. This clonotype was detected ten times or more. Antigen: not known. Germline assignment: CDR1 DFQATT and CDR2 SNEGSKA (reference sequence). Trimming stripped 5 bases from V and 0 bases from J, with 11 bases between. The CDR3 loop spans 14 amino acids. Study observations and caveats: There were some patients whose high TCRbeta diversity at day 60 came from surviving recipient T cells and thymic progenitors.

The genes are TRBV20-1 and TRBJ2-1, with D unclear. The source material was PBMCs, mostly from graft donor cells, sampled 360 days after TCRalphabeta/CD19-depleted stem cell transplant. The source is a boy under two years old who had a stem cell transplant for Wiskott-Aldrich syndrome, so the T cells may come from the graft donor. The CDR3 DNA follows: TGCAGTGCTCGCAGAGGCCTCTCCTACAATGAGCAGTTCTTC. It yields the protein CSARRGLSYNEQFF.